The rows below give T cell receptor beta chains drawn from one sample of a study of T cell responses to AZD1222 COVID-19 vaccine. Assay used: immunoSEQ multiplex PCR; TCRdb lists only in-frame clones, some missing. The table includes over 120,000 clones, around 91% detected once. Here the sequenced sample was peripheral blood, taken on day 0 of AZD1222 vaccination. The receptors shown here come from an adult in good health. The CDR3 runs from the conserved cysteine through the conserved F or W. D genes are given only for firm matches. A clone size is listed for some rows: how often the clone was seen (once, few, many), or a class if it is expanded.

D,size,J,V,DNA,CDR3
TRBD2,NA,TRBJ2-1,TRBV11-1,TGTGCCAGCCAAGGTAGCGGGAGGAATGAGCAGTTCTTC,CASQGSGRNEQFF
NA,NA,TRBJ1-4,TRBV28,TGTGCCAGCAGTTTGAAAGGGTTGCATGAAAAACTGTTTTTT,CASSLKGLHEKLFF
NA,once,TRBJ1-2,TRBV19,TGTGCCAGTGGGCCTTTCCGGAACTACACCTTC,CASGPFRNYTF
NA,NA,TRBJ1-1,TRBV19,TGTGCCAGTATTCTCGAGGGGGGGAACACTGAAGCTTTCTTT,CASILEGGNTEAFF
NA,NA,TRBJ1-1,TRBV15,TGTGCCACCAGCAGAGTTCCCCCAGGGAGCCGGAGTGAAGCTTTCTTT,CATSRVPPGSRSEAFF
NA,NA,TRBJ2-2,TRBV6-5,TGTGCCAGCTTAGGGGCAGGGCTTACCGGGGAGCTGTTTTTT,CASLGAGLTGELFF
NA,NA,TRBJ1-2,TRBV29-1,TGCAGCGTTGAAGAGGGCAGGGGATTAAACTATGGCTACACCTTC,CSVEEGRGLNYGYTF
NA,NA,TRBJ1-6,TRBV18,TGTGCCAGCTCACCAGAACACCTTAATTCACCCCTCCACTTT,CASSPEHLNSPLHF
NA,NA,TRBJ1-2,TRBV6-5,TGTGCCAGCAGTTATTCCGGGGGTAATAATGGCTACACCTTC,CASSYSGGNNGYTF
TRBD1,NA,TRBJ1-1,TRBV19,TGTGCCACAACCCTACAGGGGATGGTCATGAACACTGAAGCTTTCTTT,CATTLQGMVMNTEAFF
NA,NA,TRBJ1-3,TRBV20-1,TGCAGTGCTAGTCCCCCCAGGGTTAGCTCTGGAAACACCATATATTTT,CSASPPRVSSGNTIYF
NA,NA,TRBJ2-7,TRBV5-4,TGTGCCAGCAGCTACCCAGGGAAAAGGTACGAGCAGTACTTC,CASSYPGKRYEQYF
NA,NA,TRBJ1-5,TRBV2,TGTGCCAGCAGGTCCGGAGGAAGGGGAGGTAGCAATCAGCCCCAGCATTTT,CASRSGGRGGSNQPQHF
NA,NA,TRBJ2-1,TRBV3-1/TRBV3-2,TGTGCCAGCAGCCAAGATGTTTTAGAAAGGGAGCAGTTCTTC,CASSQDVLEREQFF